What follows are 10 T cell receptor beta chains derived from one specimen sequenced in a study of PD-1 blockade in classical Hodgkin lymphoma. The time point was: cycle 4 day 1 (C4D1), after around six weeks of nivolumab. Patients all relapsed after autologous stem cell transplantation, and there was variation in brentuximab vedotin exposure. Here immunoSEQ multiplex PCR was the method, and the copy in TCRdb shows in-frame clones only, minus some. The table has about 60,000 clones, roughly nine tenths seen once. Specimen: peripheral blood mononuclear cells (PBMCs), collected before the fourth cycle of nivolumab. These receptors were taken from a human donor with classical Hodgkin lymphoma.

The chain is built from TRBV6-6 and TRBJ2-7; D is unclear. Looked up from germline, CDR1 is MNHNY and CDR2 is SVGAGI (reference sequence). This CDR3 comprises 11 residues. Trimming took off 6 bases at V and 3 bases at J, with 6 bases between the two ends. The CDR3 DNA reads TGTGCCAGCAGCACCGGCTACGAGCAGTACTTC. Encoded protein: CASSTGYEQYF.

This chain connects TRBV23-1 to TRBJ1-5; D is perhaps TRBD1 (6 bases). Being an ORF, TRBV23-1 has a function that is uncertain. The CDR3 contains 17 residues. V lost 2 bases to trimming and J lost 0 bases, with 14 bases between them. DNA for the CDR3: TGCGCCAGCAGTCAAGATGGACAGTCATTTAGCAATCAGCCCCAGCATTTT. Protein product: CASSQDGQSFSNQPQHF.

This clone was picked up one time. V gene TRBV9 combines with J gene TRBJ2-2; D possibly uses TRBD1 or TRBD2 (5 bases each). The CDR3 has 19 residues. V was pared by 3 bases and J by 3 bases, with 24 bases between. Germline V gives CDR1 SGDLS, CDR2 YYNGEE. The CDR3 region is CASSARPLGLVGDTGELFF. The CDR3 nucleotides read TGTGCCAGCAGCGCCCGCCCTTTGGGCCTCGTGGGGGACACCGGGGAGCTGTTTTTT.

The chain couples TRBV10-2 to TRBJ2-1; 7 nucleotides align to TRBD2. CDR3 length equals 15 residues. From germline, CDR1 is WSHSY and CDR2 SAAADI. V dropped 5 bases and J dropped 6; count of bases not matched to a gene: 10. The CDR3 region is CASSLGGSLRNEQFF. Written as DNA, the CDR3 is TGCGCCAGCAGTCTGGGGGGGAGTTTACGCAATGAGCAGTTCTTC.

In its sample, this clone was seen once. The genes are TRBV6-1 and TRBJ1-3; D unclear. Trimming took off 4 bases at V and 2 bases at J, with 12 bases between the two ends. The CDR3 consists of 15 residues. Germline CDR1 is MNHNS and CDR2 is SASEGT. The CDR3 reads CASSVEVMTGNTIYF. The CDR3 DNA is TGTGCCAGCAGTGTGGAGGTTATGACTGGAAACACCATATATTTT.

V gene TRBV13 combines with J gene TRBJ2-1; TRBD2 agrees at 10 bases. CDR3 size: 15 residues. Germline assignment: CDR1 PRHDT and CDR2 FYEKMQ (reference sequence). After removal of 2 bases from V and 4 bases from J, the junction contained 2 bases not matched to a gene. CDR3 nucleotides: TGTGCCAGCAGCTTACTAGCGGGAGTTTACAATGAGCAGTTCTTC. Protein product: CASSLLAGVYNEQFF.

This chain connects TRBV27 to TRBJ2-7; 8 nucleotides agree with TRBD1. Germline CDR1 and CDR2: MNHEY and SMNVEV (reference sequence). Germline trimming cut 6 bases from V and 4 bases from J; bases unmatched to any gene: 5. The CDR3 consists of 13 residues. The CDR3 region is CASSRDRPYEQYF. CDR3 nucleotides: TGTGCCAGCAGCCGGGACAGGCCTTACGAGCAGTACTTC.

The V call is TRBV7-9, the J call TRBJ2-5; 8 nucleotides match TRBD1. The germline gives CDR1 SEHNR, CDR2 FQNEAQ (reference sequence). With V trimmed by 4 bases and J by 3 bases, 10 bases remained unmatched. This CDR3 has 16 amino acids. The CDR3 DNA follows: TGTGCCAGCAGCTCGCCGTCCCGGGACAGGAAAGAGACCCAGTACTTC. This encodes CASSSPSRDRKETQYF.

The chain joins TRBV9 to TRBJ2-3, with D possibly matching TRBD2 (6 bases). With 4 bases removed from V and 0 bases from J, the gap between germline ends came to 18 bases. The CDR3 is 17 amino acids. Germline CDR1 reads SGDLS; CDR2 reads YYNGEE. CDR3 region: CASSPFGRDSSTDTQYF. As DNA, the CDR3 is TGTGCCAGCAGCCCTTTCGGCCGGGACTCTAGCACAGATACGCAGTATTTT.

This chain links TRBV28 with TRBJ2-7; a weak D match, TRBD1 (5 bases). V was clipped by 6 bases and J by 6 bases, with 30 bases between them. Germline V lookup: CDR1 MDHEN, CDR2 SYDVKM. The CDR3 consists of 18 residues. The CDR3 reads CASRGPVVGLVPYVEQYF. As DNA, the CDR3 is TGTGCCAGCAGGGGGCCGGTAGTCGGTCTGGTCCCTTATGTCGAGCAGTACTTC. Combining the CDR3 with reference TRBV28 and TRBJ2-7 gives the whole variable domain DVKVTQSSRYLVKRTGEKVFLECVQDMDHENMFWYRQDPGLGLRLIYFSYDVKMKEKGDIPEGYSVSREKKERFSLILESASTNQTSMYLCASRGPVVGLVPYVEQYFGPGTRLTVT.